What follows is one T cell receptor (beta chain) and its context. Antigen unknown. The data stem from a study of shared clonotypes between healthy human individuals. Regarding the study as a whole: Clonotype sharing across several donors was observed for roughly 5% of naive CD4 clonotypes.

Method: immunoSEQ multiplex PCR; TCRdb's copy keeps in-frame clones and lacks some. The data contain around 1 million clones, less than 85% of them singletons. Germline-derived CDR1 and CDR2 are SEHNR and FQNEAQ (reference sequence). This CDR3 region has 15 residues. Trimming cost V 5 bases and J 2 bases, with 13 bases left between them. This sequence was found in a man aged 18-30 years in good health. The chain employs TRBV7-9 and TRBJ1-3, with a weak D call TRBD1 (5 bases). Sequenced sample: memory CD4+ T cells sorted from blood. Subset noted: CD45RA-negative fraction. CDR3 region: CASSPGGPAGNTIYF. CDR3 nucleotides: TGTGCCAGCAGCCCCGGGGGTCCAGCTGGAAACACCATATATTTT.